The entry below gives a single T cell receptor (beta chain) sequence along with its context. This clone was observed once. No cognate antigen has been identified for it. The sample holds no much larger clone one base away, and base qualities are not on file. In the paper's terms, the time point label means: cycle 1 day 1 (C1D1), immediately before nivolumab initiation. Every trial patient had relapsed following autologous stem cell transplantation, and prior brentuximab vedotin exposure was what differed among cohorts A, B and C. The trial cohort was composed of 55 to 65 patients with relapsed/refractory classical Hodgkin lymphoma, for whom complete response, partial response or progressive disease was recorded as best overall response. In the multi-cohort phase II CheckMate 205 trial, trial patients received single-agent nivolumab. Best overall response was determined by an independent review committee according to the 2007 International Working Group response criteria. Trial PBMCs were collected just before the start of nivolumab (C1D1) and during therapy at cycle 2 day 1 and cycle 4 day 1. Peripheral blood was collected in 8 mL Vacutainer Cell Preparation Tubes, from which PBMCs were isolated by centrifugation and then cryopreserved.

The data belong to a study of PD-1 blockade in classical Hodgkin lymphoma (TCRdb year 2020). In the study overall: Nivolumab dosing was 3 mg/kg intravenously every 2 weeks, continuing until either disease progression or unacceptable toxicity. To define a peripheral blood immune signature of response to PD-1 blockade in classical Hodgkin lymphoma, the study combined TCR beta sequencing with CyTOF. What the work shows at the level of the full study, not this receptor alone: The study was restricted to a single clinical trial cohort, and the causes of repertoire differences, possibly disease activity or prior therapy, were left undefined. Trial patients with a complete response had baseline diversity similar to that of newly diagnosed patients, while partial responders and progressors had significantly lower diversity. Newly diagnosed patients were reported to have lower baseline TCR diversity than healthy donors, and relapsed/refractory patients were reported to have lower baseline TCR diversity still. CD4+ but not CD8+ TCR diversity rose significantly by C4D1 (p=0.0027 vs p=0.16), most apparent in complete responders (p=0.02). Diversity was lower in patients who began nivolumab less than 1 year after ASCT, so these patients were left out of later analyses to avoid confounding by immune reconstitution.

Genomic DNA was extracted with the Qiagen DNeasy kit from unsorted PBMCs and from negatively selected CD4+ and CD8+ fractions. TCR beta CDR3 regions were subjected to amplification by immunoSEQ multiplex PCR with primers that anneal to V and J segments. Amplification bias was minimized using a synthetic immune receptor repertoire, and residual bias was removed computationally after sequencing. In the original analysis: Repertoire diversity was quantified as the Shannon entropy index using custom Python scripts. Unsorted, CD4+ and CD8+ repertoires were analyzed separately, except for combined analyses in which CD4+ and CD8+ sequences were merged in silico. A clone counted as expanded when the clone's frequency after treatment rose at least 2-fold relative to C1D1, and clones undetected at baseline were given a pseudocount of 0.5. Singleton clones were defined as clones with 0 or 1 copy at C1D1, and non-singleton clones were defined as clones with 2 or more copies. Clones expanded in unsorted samples were assigned a CD4+, CD8+ or unknown annotation through matching of protein sequences in sorted samples from the same patient. Wilcoxon tests on paired samples were used to test changes in diversity from C1D1 to C4D1. TCRdb limited this immuneACCESS table to in-frame rearrangements with V and J called. A share of clones is missing; checked studies link under half to unresolved V genes, and the rest is unexplained. The V and J calls and clone size were taken over from that table, and D and trimming were inferred from the DNA. For this sample the table gives tens of thousands of clones, of which approximately 80% were detected only once. Of the sample, 20% to 25% falls within the top ten clones.

Source: peripheral blood mononuclear cells (PBMCs), taken at baseline. The origin of this receptor is a human donor with classical Hodgkin lymphoma.

The CDR3 is CASSLGQGSYEQYF. The DNA reads as follows: TGTGCCAGCAGTTTGGGACAGGGATCCTACGAGCAGTACTTC. The V and J segments used are TRBV6-6 and TRBJ2-7, with 9 junctional bases fitting TRBD1. The germline V gene (reference sequence) specifies MNHNY as CDR1 and SVGAGI as CDR2. There are 14 amino acids in the CDR3, from cysteine to phenylalanine inclusive. CDR3 DNA is the only sequence kept; it has 42 bases, read in frame from the first base. From V the trimming removes 4 bases and from J it removes 1 base, while the gene matches leave 2 bases of the junction unaccounted for.